This T cell receptor beta chain originates from a study of shared clonotypes between healthy human individuals. This clone was counted between two and nine times. Produced via immunoSEQ multiplex PCR; TCRdb's table is partial and in-frame only. This sample has some 1.1 million clones; around 77% occur once, and the top ten carry 0.7% to 0.95%. The CDR3 is made up of 20 amino acids. Germline V gene sequence: CDR1 SGDLS, CDR2 YYNGEE. J gave up 0 bases and V 1 base, and 11 bases lay outside the gene matches. The sequenced material came from memory CD4+ T cells from PBMCs. Sample subset: CD45RA-negative fraction. The genes are TRBV9 and TRBJ2-1; 12 bases agree with TRBD2. This TCR came from a man between 18 and 29 years old in good health. Some clones in this sample may be carry-over from other donors' samples. CDR3 loop: CASSVSTLTSGSPSYNEQFF. The CDR3 DNA sequence: TGTGCCAGCAGCGTATCTACCCTGACTAGCGGGAGCCCCTCCTACAATGAGCAGTTCTTC.